This TCR beta chain emerged from a study of blood T cell repertoires in COVID-19. Assay used: immunoSEQ multiplex PCR; TCRdb lists only in-frame clones, some missing. The sample yields about 74,000 clones, around 80% seen once. The CDR3 length is 12 residues. The germline CDR1 and CDR2 sequences are SEHNR and FQNEAQ (reference sequence). Trimming cost V 4 bases and J 7 bases, with 9 bases left between them. The sequenced material came from peripheral blood. The receptor comes from a human donor in a cohort sampled during active COVID-19. This chain links TRBV7-9 with TRBJ2-3, with D maybe TRBD1 (5 bases). The chain's CDR3 is CASSSKGYTQYF. CDR3 in DNA: TGTGCCAGCAGCTCAAAGGGGTATACGCAGTATTTT.